This TCR beta chain was sequenced during a study of PD-1 blockade in classical Hodgkin lymphoma. The wider study: It was nivolumab at 3 mg/kg, given intravenously every 2 weeks, that patients received. Study-level results: Similar baseline diversity was found in complete responders and newly diagnosed patients.

As for time point: cycle 4 day 1 (C4D1), after 6 weeks of nivolumab. Brentuximab vedotin exposure varied, and every patient relapsed after autologous stem cell transplantation. Magnetic negative selection, applied to thawed PBMCs, was used to isolate the CD8+ T cells. A single count supports this clone. Antigen specificity is unknown. Sequencing was performed with immunoSEQ multiplex PCR; in TCRdb, only in-frame clones are kept and a portion is missing. The sample lists about 15,000 clones; 89% were seen once. Deletions cut 1 base from V and 5 bases from J, with 12 bases between. Germline V gene data show CDR1 as MGHRA and CDR2 as YSYEKL. The CDR3 has 15 amino acids.

This receptor was identified in a human donor with classical Hodgkin lymphoma. The source was CD8+ T cells from blood, collected before the fourth cycle of nivolumab. The chain couples TRBV4-1 to TRBJ2-1, with D perhaps assigned TRBD1 or TRBD2 (5 bases each). CDR3: CASSQVWDHDNEQFF. DNA of the CDR3: TGCGCCAGCAGCCAAGTTTGGGACCACGACAATGAGCAGTTCTTC.